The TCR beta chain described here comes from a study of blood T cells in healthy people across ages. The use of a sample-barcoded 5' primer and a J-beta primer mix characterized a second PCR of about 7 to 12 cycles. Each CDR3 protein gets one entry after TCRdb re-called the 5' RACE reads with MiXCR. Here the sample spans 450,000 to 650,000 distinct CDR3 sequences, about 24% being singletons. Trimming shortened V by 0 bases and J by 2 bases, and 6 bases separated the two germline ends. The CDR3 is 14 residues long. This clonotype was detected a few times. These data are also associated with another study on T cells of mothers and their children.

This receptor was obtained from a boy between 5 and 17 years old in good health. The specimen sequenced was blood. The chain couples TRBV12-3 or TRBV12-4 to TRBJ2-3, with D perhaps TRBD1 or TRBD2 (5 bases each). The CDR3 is CASSLAGTTDTQYF. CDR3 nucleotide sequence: TGTGCCAGCAGTTTAGCGGGGACCACAGATACGCAGTATTTT.